These T cell receptor beta chains were read from a single sample in a study of shared clonotypes between healthy human individuals. The data were produced by immunoSEQ multiplex PCR, yet TCRdb's version contains in-frame clones alone and is incomplete. The sample gives some 2,000,000 clones, more than 90% of which show up once; less than 0.15% is in the top ten. The sequenced material came from naive CD4+ T cells sorted from blood. The receptor set was obtained from a man younger than 35 in good health. CDR3s include the opening cysteine and the closing phenylalanine or tryptophan. The order of the fields is D gene, J gene, CDR3 length, V gene, CDR3 protein. D genes are given only for firm matches.

NA TRBJ2-2 16 TRBV5-4 CASSSRGLFNTGELFF
NA TRBJ2-5 14 TRBV13 CASSLKGFQETQYF
TRBD2 TRBJ2-1 15 TRBV9 CASSGTSGPYNEQFF
NA TRBJ2-5 10 TRBV30 CAWSEETQYF
NA TRBJ2-5 13 TRBV7-3 CASSFGPGETQYF
TRBD1 TRBJ1-6 16 TRBV19 CASSRPTGTGRSPLHF
NA TRBJ1-1 12 TRBV30 CAWSVFLGDAFF
TRBD1 TRBJ1-1 14 TRBV27 CASTRDRAGAEAFF
NA TRBJ2-3 11 TRBV30 CAWRISNTQYF
NA TRBJ2-7 14 TRBV6-5 CASSRTGHPYEQYF